A selection of T cell receptor beta chains follows, all from one sample in a study of OX40 agonist ivuxolimab in advanced cancers. Clones were sequenced by immunoSEQ multiplex PCR, and TCRdb holds only the in-frame ones, with some missing. The sample includes tens of thousands of clones, more than 70% of them seen just once. This specimen was CD4+ or CD8+ T cells sorted from blood, taken in a trial of the OX40 agonist ivuxolimab. These receptors all come from an adult with an advanced solid tumor such as melanoma, head and neck, liver or kidney cancer. Each CDR3 is given with its conserved first and last residue.

j_call: TRBJ2-7
v_call: TRBV27
cdr3_aa: CASRRKVGSTTYEQYF

j_call: TRBJ1-1
v_call: TRBV10-1
cdr3_aa: CASRERQGGGRSLTEAFF

j_call: TRBJ1-5
v_call: TRBV28
cdr3_aa: CASSLSRIGPYSNQPQHF

j_call: TRBJ1-2
v_call: TRBV27
cdr3_aa: CASSNPPEHYGYTF

j_call: TRBJ2-3
v_call: TRBV18
cdr3_aa: CASSPRGQGATDTQYF

j_call: TRBJ2-1
v_call: TRBV7-8
cdr3_aa: CASSLVRYSYNEQFF

j_call: TRBJ1-4
v_call: TRBV2
cdr3_aa: CASSTQGVFHEKLFF

j_call: TRBJ1-2
v_call: TRBV7-2
cdr3_aa: CASSQDRGAGYTF

j_call: TRBJ2-1
v_call: TRBV2
cdr3_aa: CASRATSGGLNEQFF

j_call: TRBJ2-7
v_call: TRBV9
cdr3_aa: CASSVGLREYEQYF

j_call: TRBJ2-3
v_call: TRBV5-1
cdr3_aa: CASSTNTDTQYF

j_call: TRBJ2-6
v_call: TRBV6-1
cdr3_aa: CASSFGSSGANVLTF

j_call: TRBJ2-6
v_call: TRBV7-3
cdr3_aa: CASSLGGGANVLTF

j_call: TRBJ1-1
v_call: TRBV11-3
cdr3_aa: CASSIQVNTEAFF

j_call: TRBJ1-1
v_call: TRBV6-5
cdr3_aa: CASKGPNTEAFF

j_call: TRBJ2-2
v_call: TRBV5-1
cdr3_aa: CASRQGVGTGELFF

j_call: TRBJ2-7
v_call: TRBV5-5
cdr3_aa: CASSWNSFSSYEQYF

j_call: TRBJ1-1
v_call: TRBV28
cdr3_aa: CASRRTEAFF

j_call: TRBJ1-5
v_call: TRBV4-3
cdr3_aa: CASSQERGQPQHF

j_call: TRBJ1-1
v_call: TRBV6-6
cdr3_aa: CASSYDRNTEAFF

j_call: TRBJ2-3
v_call: TRBV19
cdr3_aa: CASRARGATYTDTQYF

j_call: TRBJ1-2
v_call: TRBV28
cdr3_aa: CASSPGGEGNYGYTF

j_call: TRBJ1-4
v_call: TRBV28
cdr3_aa: CASRDEKLFF

j_call: TRBJ2-1
v_call: TRBV5-1
cdr3_aa: CASSSSGLAGGPQFF

j_call: TRBJ2-6
v_call: TRBV6-4
cdr3_aa: CASSKNRGPGANVLTF

j_call: TRBJ1-2
v_call: TRBV30
cdr3_aa: CAWTSVYGYTF

j_call: TRBJ1-2
v_call: TRBV4-3
cdr3_aa: CASSQDLSAGYTF

j_call: TRBJ1-5
v_call: TRBV18
cdr3_aa: CASSPQSRNQPQHF

j_call: TRBJ1-2
v_call: TRBV6-1
cdr3_aa: CASSTDGTNYGYTF

j_call: TRBJ2-1
v_call: TRBV18
cdr3_aa: CASSPQAALGSEQFF

j_call: TRBJ2-5
v_call: TRBV11-3
cdr3_aa: CASSRTVQETQYF

j_call: TRBJ1-6
v_call: TRBV5-1
cdr3_aa: CASSIGQDFYNSPLHF

j_call: TRBJ2-5
v_call: TRBV2
cdr3_aa: CASGRTTTGETQYF

j_call: TRBJ1-1
v_call: TRBV25-1
cdr3_aa: CASSVSGAVEAFF

j_call: TRBJ2-7
v_call: TRBV5-4
cdr3_aa: CASSLAGGRAYEQYF

j_call: TRBJ1-1
v_call: TRBV6-1
cdr3_aa: CASSDQMNTEAFF

j_call: TRBJ2-5
v_call: TRBV18
cdr3_aa: CASSPGEGETQYF

j_call: TRBJ1-2
v_call: TRBV5-1
cdr3_aa: CASSRRGGADDYGYTF

j_call: TRBJ2-3
v_call: TRBV5-8
cdr3_aa: CASTLRGAQTDTQYF

j_call: TRBJ2-1
v_call: TRBV6-1
cdr3_aa: CASRSSGGFNEQFF